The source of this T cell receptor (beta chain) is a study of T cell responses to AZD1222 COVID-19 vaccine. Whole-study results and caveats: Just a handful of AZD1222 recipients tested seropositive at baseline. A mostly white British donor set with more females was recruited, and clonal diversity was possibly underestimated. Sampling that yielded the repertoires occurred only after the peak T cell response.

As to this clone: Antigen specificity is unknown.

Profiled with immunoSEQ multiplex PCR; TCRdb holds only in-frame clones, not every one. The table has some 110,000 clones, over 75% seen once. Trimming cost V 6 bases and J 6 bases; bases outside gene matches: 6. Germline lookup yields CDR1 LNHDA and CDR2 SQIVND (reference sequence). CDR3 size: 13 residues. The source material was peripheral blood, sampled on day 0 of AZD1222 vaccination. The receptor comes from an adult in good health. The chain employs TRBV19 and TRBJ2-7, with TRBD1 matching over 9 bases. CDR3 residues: CASSQTGGIEQYF. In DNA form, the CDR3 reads TGTGCCAGTAGCCAGACAGGGGGTATCGAGCAGTACTTC.